The 10 T cell receptor beta chains below were found in one sample sequenced in a study of Graves' ophthalmopathy and Graves' hyperthyroidism. CDR3 regions of TCR beta were amplified from RNA transcripts. HTBI-primed first-round RT-PCR preceded second-round multiplex PCR. TCRdb fed the multiplex PCR reads into MiXCR, producing one record per CDR3 protein. The sample shows over a million distinct CDR3 sequences, about two fifths of them seen only once. The sample comprised peripheral blood or thyroid tissue (not recorded which). These receptors were taken from an adult man with Graves' hyperthyroidism.

The chain links TRBV28 to TRBJ1-1; 8 positions agree with TRBD1. Trimming took 5 bases from V and 4 from J; bases not matched to a gene: 12. CDR1 and CDR2 (germline): MDHEN, SYDVKM. The CDR3 has 16 residues. The CDR3 DNA follows: TGTGCCAGCAGTGTACCCGGGACAGGTGCCCTCACTGAAGCTTTCTTT. It encodes CASSVPGTGALTEAFF.

The sample holds one count of this clonotype. Sequence at one end of the junction differs from germline and may be a read error. The chain employs TRBV11-2 and TRBJ2-5, with D perhaps matching TRBD1 (6 bases). Germline lookup yields CDR1 SGHAT and CDR2 FQNNGV. The CDR3 spans 12 residues. The CDR3: CASSRDTEAQYF. DNA for the CDR3: TGTGCCAGCAGCAGGGACACAGAGGCCCAGTACTTC.

This clonotype was seen a handful of times. V is TRBV12-3 or TRBV12-4 and J is TRBJ2-7; 14 bases fit TRBD2. The length of the CDR3 is 16 residues. Unmatched junction bases numbered 8, after V lost 5 bases and J lost 5 bases. The CDR3: CASSPRGTSGSHEQYF. CDR3 in DNA: TGTGCCAGCAGTCCGCGGGGGACTAGCGGGAGCCACGAGCAGTACTTC.

The J gene is TRBJ1-5, the V gene TRBV20-1; D not certain. This CDR3 contains 13 residues. V lost 6 bases and J 3 bases, leaving 12 bases between the germline ends. Germline lookup yields CDR1 DFQATT and CDR2 SNEGSKA (reference sequence). The chain's CDR3 is CSASSTDNQPQHF. DNA of the CDR3: TGCAGTGCCAGCAGCACAGACAATCAGCCCCAGCATTTT.

This clonotype came up many times. The gene calls are TRBV11-1 and TRBJ1-1; 9 bases agree with TRBD1. Germline CDR1 SGHAT, CDR2 FQDESV (reference sequence). This CDR3 has 16 residues. V lost 5 bases, J lost 2 bases, and 9 bases stayed unmatched. DNA for the CDR3: TGTGCCAGCAGCCGAACTGGACAGGGGACAAACACTGAAGCTTTCTTT. Its translation: CASSRTGQGTNTEAFF. The entire variable domain, with the rest obtained from reference TRBV11-1 and TRBJ1-1, is as follows: EAEVAQSPRYKITEKSQAVAFWCDPISGHATLYWYRQILGQGPELLVQFQDESVVDDSQLPKDRFSAERLKGVDSTLKIQPAELGDSAMYLCASSRTGQGTNTEAFFGQGTRLTVV.

V and J are TRBV10-3 and TRBJ2-7; TRBD1 agrees at 12 bases. V was pared by 4 bases and J by 6 bases, with 4 bases of the junction left unmatched. CDR1 and CDR2 (germline): ENHRY, SYGVKD. This CDR3 is 14 amino acids long. CDR3 in amino acids: CAISGPGQGAEQYF. In DNA form, the CDR3 reads TGTGCCATCAGTGGCCCGGGACAGGGGGCCGAGCAGTACTTC.

The chain is built from TRBV30 and TRBJ1-5; the D is unclear. The germline gives CDR1 GTSNPN, CDR2 SVGIG (reference sequence). The V end lost 1 base, the J end lost 0 bases, and 7 bases lay between the germline ends. The CDR3 loop spans 14 amino acids. CDR3 amino acids: CAWSGVYSNQPQHF. The DNA for the CDR3 is TGTGCCTGGAGTGGTGTGTATAGCAATCAGCCCCAGCATTTT.

The chain uses TRBV12-3 or TRBV12-4 and TRBJ1-5; D possibly corresponds to TRBD1 (6 bases). Trimming shortened V by 3 bases and J by 6 bases, and 15 bases separated the two germline ends. CDR3 length equals 15 residues. CDR3 nucleotide sequence: TGTGCCAGCAGTTTCGGACAGTCACGGGGTCAGCCCCAGCATTTT. Translating it yields CASSFGQSRGQPQHF.

This clonotype was seen repeatedly, ten times or more. The rearrangement links TRBV7-8 to TRBJ1-4; D perhaps matches TRBD1 (6 bases). Trimming pared 3 bases from V and 7 bases from J, leaving 15 bases between. The CDR3 is 15 amino acids. Germline values: CDR1 SGHVS, CDR2 FQNEAQ. This CDR3 is CASSFSFGGGEKLFF. CDR3 nucleotide sequence: TGTGCCAGCAGCTTTTCCTTCGGAGGGGGTGAAAAACTGTTTTTT.

The chain is built from TRBV12-3 or TRBV12-4 and TRBJ1-5; D might be TRBD1 (6 bases). V shed 4 bases and J shed 3 bases, with 13 bases lying between them. The CDR3 covers 15 residues. The CDR3 protein is CASSWGQGPNQPQHF. In DNA, the CDR3 is TGTGCCAGCAGTTGGGGGCAGGGGCCCAATCAGCCCCAGCATTTT.